This T cell receptor beta chain is from a study of blood T cells in healthy people across ages. Study observations and caveats: Long-lived donors exceeded aged donors in naive CD4+ cells and diversity.

In regard to this clonotype: Its antigen is currently unknown.

The use of a sample-barcoded 5' primer and a J-beta primer mix characterized a second PCR of about 7 to 12 cycles. TCRdb reprocessed the 5' RACE reads via MiXCR and lists one record per CDR3 protein. The sample has 1,500,000 or so distinct CDR3 sequences, approximately 39% seen once. Per the germline V gene, CDR1 is MNHEY and CDR2 is SVGAGI. Trimming left V 5 bases short and J 0 bases short, with 11 bases between. CDR3 length: 16 amino acids. The genes are TRBV6-5 and TRBJ2-6; D not certain. The clonotype was recovered from a woman aged 18-30 years in good health. Specimen: blood. The CDR3 DNA follows: TGTGCCAGCAGTCCGTTTGGCAGCTCTGGGGCCAACGTCCTGACTTTC. Translated: CASSPFGSSGANVLTF.